These T cell receptor beta chains were read from a single sample in a study of blood T cell repertoires in COVID-19. The data were produced by immunoSEQ multiplex PCR, yet TCRdb's version contains in-frame clones alone and is incomplete. Of roughly 45,000 clones in the sample, about 84% were seen once. The sequenced sample was peripheral blood. All receptors come from a woman aged 55-70 years with acute or convalescent COVID-19. CDR3s include the opening cysteine and the closing phenylalanine or tryptophan. D genes are given only for firm matches. Rows give clone size only sometimes, using once, few, many, or a class for an expanded clone.

v_gene,abundance,j_gene,d_gene,CDR3nt,CDR3aa
TRBV19,.,TRBJ2-3,.,TGTGCCAGTAGTGGAGGGTTCACAGATACGCAGTATTTT,CASSGGFTDTQYF
TRBV29-1,once,TRBJ2-1,TRBD1,TGCAGCTCCGCGCACAGGGGCTACTACAATGAGCAGTTCTTC,CSSAHRGYYNEQFF
TRBV12-2,.,TRBJ2-7,.,TGTGCAAGTCGCTCAAGTTCCGACACCACCTACGAGCAGTACTTC,CASRSSSDTTYEQYF
TRBV2,.,TRBJ1-4,TRBD1,TGTGCCAGCAGCTCCGGGACAGGGACCCGGTTTTTTTCTAAACTGTTTTTT,CASSSGTGTRFFSKLFF
TRBV7-2,.,TRBJ1-6,TRBD1,TGTGCCAGCAGCTTATACAGGGGCGGGAATTCACCCCTCCACTTT,CASSLYRGGNSPLHF
TRBV5-1,.,TRBJ2-1,TRBD2,TGCGCCAGCAGCTGGAACGGGGGGGCCAACAATGAGCAGTTCTTC,CASSWNGGANNEQFF
TRBV5-6,.,TRBJ1-2,.,TGTGCCAGCAGCACCGGACAGGGCTACACCTTC,CASSTGQGYTF
TRBV11-3,.,TRBJ2-2,.,TGTGCCAGTCAGGGGTTGACCGGGGAGCTGTTTTTT,CASQGLTGELFF
TRBV7-9,.,TRBJ2-3,TRBD2,TGTGGCGCGGCGGGGGGGACGGATACGCAGTATTTT,CGAAGGTDTQYF
TRBV2,once,TRBJ1-4,.,TGTGCCAGCAGTATTCGGCAGGCTTCAACTAATGAAAAACTGTTTTTT,CASSIRQASTNEKLFF
TRBV5-5,.,TRBJ2-7,.,TGTGCCAGCAGCTTTACAGGGTTCTACGAGCAGTACTTC,CASSFTGFYEQYF
TRBV4-1,.,TRBJ2-3,TRBD2,TGCGCCAGCAGCCAAGATCTACTAGCGGGGGGATTATATACAGATACGCAGTATTTT,CASSQDLLAGGLYTDTQYF